This entry is about one TCR beta chain. Its antigen is currently unknown. The source of the sample is a study of T cell repertoires and HLA-DP antigens. The overall study: Alloantigens: one with one groove difference and one with approximately ten differences versus self. Sorted CD137+CD4+ samples averaged around 230 ng DNA; pre-culture CD4+ samples, approximately 1,100 ng.

The CDR3 runs to 15 residues. The V end lost 1 base, the J end lost 3 bases, and 12 bases lay between the germline ends. Measured with immunoSEQ multiplex PCR; TCRdb has only the in-frame clones, and not every one. The sample yields approximately 90,000 clones, about 89% seen once. The TCR sequence derives from a man aged 45-65 years in good health and CMV-seronegative. The V and J genes are TRBV23-1 and TRBJ2-5, with D perhaps TRBD1 or TRBD2 (6 bases each). TRBV23-1 is annotated as an ORF whose role is uncertain. Sequencing was done on a sample of CD4+ T cells from PBMCs. The CDR3 DNA reads as TGCGCCAGCAGTCAATACAGGGAGGTGGAAGAGACCCAGTACTTC. Its translation: CASSQYREVEETQYF.